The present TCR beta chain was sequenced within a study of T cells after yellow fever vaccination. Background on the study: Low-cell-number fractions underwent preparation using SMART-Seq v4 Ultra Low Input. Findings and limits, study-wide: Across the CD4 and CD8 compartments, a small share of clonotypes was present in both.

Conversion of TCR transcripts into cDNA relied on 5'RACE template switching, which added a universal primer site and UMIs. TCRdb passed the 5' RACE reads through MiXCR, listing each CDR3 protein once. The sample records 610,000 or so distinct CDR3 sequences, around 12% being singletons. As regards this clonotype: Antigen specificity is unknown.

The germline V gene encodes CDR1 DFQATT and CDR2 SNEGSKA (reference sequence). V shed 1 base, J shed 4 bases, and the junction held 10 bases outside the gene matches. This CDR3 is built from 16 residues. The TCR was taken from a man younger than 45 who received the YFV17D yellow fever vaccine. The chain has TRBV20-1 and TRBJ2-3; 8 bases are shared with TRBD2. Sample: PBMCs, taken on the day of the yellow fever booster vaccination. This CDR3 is CSARGAGRAPADTQYF. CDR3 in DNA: TGCAGTGCTAGAGGGGCCGGGAGGGCCCCGGCAGATACGCAGTATTTT.